This record looks at one T cell receptor beta chain sequence and its context. The antigen is undetermined. This specimen comes from a study of radiation and T cells in renal cell carcinoma. Generated by immunoSEQ multiplex PCR, the TCRdb table keeps only in-frame clones and is missing some. The sample yields about 140,000 clones, approximately 87% seen once. Time point reported: baseline pretreatment blood. Treatment meaning: 15 Gy SBRT to primary tumor, nephrectomy 4 weeks later. The patient's renal cell carcinoma had clear cell pathology. The CDR3 has 15 residues. The V gene's germline CDR1 is SGHTA and CDR2 FQGNSA. V lost 0 bases and J lost 4, with 10 bases in between. Study-wide results and caveats: From baseline, blood top tumor clonotypes peaked at 2 weeks post-radiation.

Source: blood, taken from a patient whose treatment included radiotherapy and nephrectomy. This chain uses TRBV7-2 with TRBJ2-1; possible D gene TRBD1, 6 bases. The clonotype was recovered from a woman in her fifties or sixties with renal cell carcinoma. This chain's CDR3 is CASSLAGARYNEQFF. The CDR3 DNA is TGTGCCAGCAGCTTAGCGGGGGCCAGATACAATGAGCAGTTCTTC.